What follows are 15 T cell receptor beta chains derived from one specimen sequenced in a study of patients and donors after allogeneic stem cell transplantation. TCRdb re-called the RT-PCR reads with MiXCR, one entry per CDR3 protein. The table lists about 87,000 distinct CDR3 sequences, 5% of them singletons. Sequenced: blood, either unsorted or a sorted T cell fraction (not recorded which). The receptor set was obtained from a human donor who was either an allogeneic HSCT recipient or a stem cell or donor lymphocyte infusion donor (not recorded which). It is not recorded whose cells these are; they may come from a transplant donor.

In DNA form, the CDR3 reads TGTGCCAGCAGCCCCGCGACTAGCGGGGGGGGTAACAATGAGCAGTTCTTC. It specifies CASSPATSGGGNNEQFF. The V and J genes are TRBV11-3 and TRBJ2-1, with 14 positions matching TRBD2. Germline trimming cut 5 bases from V and 5 bases from J; bases unmatched to any gene: 8. The CDR3 sequence is 17 residues long. CDR1 SGHNT and CDR2 YENEEA come from the germline V gene.

This clonotype has a count of ten or more. The V call is TRBV4-2, the J call TRBJ2-1; TRBD2 agrees at 13 bases. Germline V gene data show CDR1 as LGHNA and CDR2 as YNFKEQ. V trimming: 4 bases; J trimming: 8 bases; junction bases outside the gene matches: 5. The CDR3 is 15 amino acids. In DNA form, the CDR3 reads TGTGCCAGCAGCCGAGGGACTAGCGGGACCTATGAGCAGTTCTTC. This sequence encodes CASSRGTSGTYEQFF.

This clonotype appeared many times. CDR3 nucleotides: TGCAGCGTCGCCGAGTATGGGGCAGCCAAAAACATTCAGTACTTC. The encoded protein is CSVAEYGAAKNIQYF. This chain joins TRBV29-1 and TRBJ2-4; TRBD1 is a possible D gene (5 bases). Looked up from germline, CDR1 is SQVTM and CDR2 is ANQGSEA. The CDR3 has 15 amino acids. V lost 6 bases and J 0 bases, leaving 15 bases between the germline ends.

The chain links TRBV6-1 to TRBJ2-7; D is undetermined. CDR1 is MNHNS and CDR2 is SASEGT in the germline V gene. Trimming stripped 0 bases from V and 3 bases from J, with 9 bases between. The CDR3 consists of 14 residues. CDR3 in DNA: TGTGCCAGCAGTGAAGCGCTGGGTTTCTACGAGCAGTACTTC. This encodes CASSEALGFYEQYF.

This clonotype was counted ten times or more. J is TRBJ2-1 and V is TRBV14, with TRBD1 matching 7 bases. Germline assignment: CDR1 SGHDN and CDR2 FVKESK. The CDR3 has 16 residues. V lost 5 bases to trimming and J lost 3 bases; unmatched junction nucleotides: 10. Here the CDR3 reads CASSKAGTVGYNEQFF. The CDR3 DNA sequence: TGTGCCAGCAGCAAAGCCGGGACAGTCGGCTACAATGAGCAGTTCTTC.

This clonotype was observed a few times. The V call is TRBV11-3, the J call TRBJ2-5; 9 nucleotides line up with TRBD1. This CDR3 region has 14 residues. Germline-derived CDR1 and CDR2 are SGHNT and YENEEA. V lost 4 bases and J lost 5; bases outside the gene matches: 5. CDR3 nucleotide sequence: TGTGCCAGCAGCTCACAACAGGGGGCCGAGACCCAGTACTTC. As protein: CASSSQQGAETQYF.

Many counts were recorded for this clonotype. This chain connects TRBV9 to TRBJ1-2, with 7 nucleotides matching TRBD1. CDR1 SGDLS and CDR2 YYNGEE come from the germline V gene. CDR3 length equals 17 residues. The J segment lost 2 bases and the V segment lost 2 bases, leaving 12 bases of the junction unmatched. The CDR3, as DNA: TGTGCCAGCAGCGTCCACCCTACAGGGGAGGGGAACTATGGCTACACCTTC. Amino acids: CASSVHPTGEGNYGYTF.

This clonotype was observed at least ten times. The chain couples TRBV5-1 to TRBJ2-7; the D is unclear. The CDR3 is 13 amino acids. Germline lookup yields CDR1 SGHRS and CDR2 YFSETQ. V lost 4 bases and J lost 2, with 10 bases in between. CDR3 residues: CASSISQAYEQYF. CDR3 bases: TGCGCCAGCAGCATTTCCCAGGCCTACGAGCAGTACTTC.

This clonotype was counted ten times or more. The chain couples TRBV13 to TRBJ2-1; weak D call: TRBD1 (6 bases). V was clipped by 5 bases and J by 7 bases, with 18 bases between them. The CDR3 is made up of 15 amino acids. Germline V gene sequence: CDR1 PRHDT, CDR2 FYEKMQ (reference sequence). CDR3: CASSGGTTLGNEQFF. The CDR3 nucleotides read TGTGCCAGCAGCGGTGGGACAACCCTCGGGAATGAGCAGTTCTTC. Full variable domain (remainder filled in from reference TRBV13 and TRBJ2-1): AAGVIQSPRHLIKEKRETATLKCYPIPRHDTVYWYQQGPGQDPQFLISFYEKMQSDKGSIPDRFSAQQFSDYHSELNMSSLELGDSALYFCASSGGTTLGNEQFFGPGTRLTVL.

This clonotype was counted ten times or more. This rearrangement joins TRBV20-1 to TRBJ1-4, with a possible D match to TRBD1 (5 bases). V lost 3 bases and J lost 5, with 13 bases in between. The CDR3 covers 14 residues. The V gene's germline CDR1 is DFQATT and CDR2 SNEGSKA (reference sequence). CDR3 sequence: CSARLDSENEKLFF. CDR3 in DNA: TGCAGTGCTAGGCTAGACAGCGAGAATGAAAAACTGTTTTTT.

As regards this clonotype: A read error may produce the germline difference seen at one junction end. The chain carries TRBV4-1 and TRBJ2-1, with D perhaps matching TRBD2 (6 bases). Looked up from germline, CDR1 is MGHRA and CDR2 is YSYEKL. This CDR3 is 20 amino acids long. The CDR3 reads CASRQVPTWRGSEKRNEQFF. In DNA form, the CDR3 reads TGCGCCAGCAGACAAGTTCCCACCTGGCGGGGTTCCGAGAAAAGGAATGAGCAGTTCTTC.

The chain recombines TRBV7-9 with TRBJ2-1; 12 bases agree with TRBD2. In germline, CDR1 is SEHNR, CDR2 FQNEAQ (reference sequence). This CDR3 is 16 amino acids long. Trimming removed 5 bases from V and 7 bases from J; junction bases left unmatched: 9. The CDR3 protein is CASSTTSGGWGNEQFF. In nucleotides, the CDR3 is TGTGCCAGCAGCACCACTAGCGGGGGGTGGGGTAATGAGCAGTTCTTC.

In this sample, this clonotype turned up many times. A junction boundary mismatches the germline segment, possibly from a read error. The CDR3 DNA follows: TGTGCCAGCAGTTTAGACCTAGCGGGAGGGCCTTGGGGAAATGAGCAGTTCTTC. Translation gives CASSLDLAGGPWGNEQFF. The rearrangement joins TRBV11-1 to TRBJ2-1, with 12 bases fitting TRBD2. Germline V gene lookup returns CDR1 SGHAT and CDR2 FQDESV (reference sequence). This CDR3 is 18 amino acids long.

This clonotype is medium-sized within its sample. The chain is built from TRBV7-2 and TRBJ1-2; D unclear. Per the germline V gene, CDR1 is SGHTA and CDR2 is FQGNSA. This CDR3 spans 13 amino acids. With 1 base removed from V and 4 bases from J, the gap between germline ends came to 7 bases. The CDR3 DNA reads as TGTGCCAGCAGCTTAGGGAGGAGCTATGGCTACACCTTC. This encodes CASSLGRSYGYTF.

This clonotype was recorded at least ten times. This chain connects TRBV7-8 to TRBJ1-4; possible D gene TRBD1, 6 bases. The CDR3 is 15 amino acids. Germline V gene data show CDR1 as SGHVS and CDR2 as FQNEAQ. The V and J ends lost 5 bases and 2 bases respectively, with 12 bases between them. The CDR3 DNA reads as TGTGCCAGCAGCCCCTACAGGGTGACTAATGAAAAACTGTTTTTT. It codes for CASSPYRVTNEKLFF.